Shown below are 26 T cell receptor beta chains from a single sample sequenced in a study of CD8 T cells in ankylosing spondylitis. Study conclusions and caveats: The study identified a TCR beta motif of roughly eight highly homologous variants that appeared characteristic of ankylosing spondylitis blood.

For these TCRs, the target antigens are not known. TCRdb processed the 5' RACE reads anew with MiXCR; each CDR3 protein has one entry. The table records roughly 700,000 distinct CDR3 sequences, about 20% of them present only once. The sequenced sample was blood, either unsorted or a sorted T cell fraction (not recorded which). Source of these receptors: a male donor with ankylosing spondylitis.

V and J are TRBV5-1 and TRBJ1-2; 9 nucleotides match TRBD1. Germline CDR1 reads SGHRS; CDR2 reads YFSETQ. Trimming cost V 0 bases and J 8 bases; bases outside gene matches: 5. The CDR3 has 14 residues. The CDR3 loop is CASSLEDRGSGYTF. The CDR3 DNA reads TGCGCCAGCAGCTTGGAGGACAGGGGAAGCGGCTACACCTTC.

This clonotype showed up just a few times. The chain couples TRBV20-1 to TRBJ2-7, with D possibly being TRBD1 (6 bases). The CDR3 length is 13 residues. V lost 5 bases to trimming and J lost 3 bases, with 14 bases between them. Germline V lookup: CDR1 DFQATT, CDR2 SNEGSKA (reference sequence). The CDR3 region has the DNA TGCAGTGCTCGAACGACAGGACTCTACGAGCAGTACTTC. Translation gives CSARTTGLYEQYF.

This clonotype was observed a handful of times. The rearrangement uses TRBV9 and TRBJ2-3, with D perhaps TRBD2 (5 bases). V was shortened by 0 bases and J by 5 bases, with 13 bases between the two germline ends. This CDR3 has 15 amino acids. Germline V gene sequence: CDR1 SGDLS, CDR2 YYNGEE. The CDR3 loop is CASSVVSGRGDTQYF. The CDR3 coding sequence is TGTGCCAGCAGCGTAGTTTCTGGTCGGGGAGATACGCAGTATTTT.

This chain connects TRBV11-2 to TRBJ1-1; unclear D gene. The CDR3 totals 12 residues. CDR1 is SGHAT, CDR2 FQNNGV, per germline. V lost 1 base, J lost 10 bases, and 10 bases lay in between. The CDR3 DNA is TGTGCCAGCAGCTTAGGGGCGTCCCCAGCTTTCTTT. Translated: CASSLGASPAFF.

The gene calls are TRBV12-3 or TRBV12-4 and TRBJ2-1; TRBD2 matches at 7 bases. This CDR3 comprises 16 residues. J gave up 8 bases and V 4 bases, and 14 bases lay outside the gene matches. The CDR3 DNA reads as TGTGCCAGCAGTTGGGGTTTGAGGGAGGGCATGGATGAGCAGTTCTTC. Encoded protein: CASSWGLREGMDEQFF.

In this sample, this clonotype turned up many times. V usage is TRBV6-4 and J usage is TRBJ2-2; TRBD2 is a possible D gene (5 bases). The CDR3 has 13 residues. Trimming pared 3 bases from V and 3 bases from J, leaving 5 bases between. CDR1 MRHNA and CDR2 SNTAGT come from the germline V gene. For the CDR3, the DNA is TGTGCCAGCAGTGAGCGGGACACCGGGGAGCTGTTTTTT. The encoded protein is CASSERDTGELFF.

This clonotype was detected ten times or more. The chain links TRBV29-1 to TRBJ2-7; 9 nucleotides line up with TRBD1. The trim removed 3 bases at V and 0 bases at J, leaving 6 bases unmatched. CDR3 size: 15 residues. From germline, CDR1 is SQVTM and CDR2 ANQGSEA. CDR3 sequence (DNA): TGCAGCGTTGAGTCGGGACAGGGAAACTCCTACGAGCAGTACTTC. As protein: CSVESGQGNSYEQYF.

The CDR3 loop is CASSVKQGAYNEQFF. The CDR3 coding sequence is TGTGCCAGCAGCGTGAAACAGGGTGCCTACAATGAGCAGTTCTTC. The rearrangement links TRBV9 to TRBJ2-1, with D possibly TRBD1 on 6 matching bases. CDR3 length: 15 amino acids. Germline values: CDR1 SGDLS, CDR2 YYNGEE. The V end was cut by 2 bases, the J end by 2 bases, with 11 bases between.

The chain uses TRBV21-1 and TRBJ2-1; TRBD1 is the table's D call, not checked against the DNA. TRBV21-1 is designated a pseudogene. The CDR3 spans 21 residues. The CDR3 region is CASSKALFGAGRGLVYNEQFF. The DNA for the CDR3 is TGTGCCAGCAGCAAAGCGCTTTTCGGTGCCGGTAGGGGGTTAGTCTACAATGAGCAGTTCTTC.

This clonotype came up a few times. The V call is TRBV5-1, the J call TRBJ2-2; D is unresolved. Germline assignment: CDR1 SGHRS and CDR2 YFSETQ. This CDR3 comprises 11 residues. The germline V and J ends were trimmed by 10 bases and 6 bases, with 10 bases remaining between them. This chain's CDR3 is CASRAAGELFF. The CDR3 DNA reads TGCGCCTCTCGGGCGGCCGGGGAGCTGTTTTTT.

The genes are TRBV29-1 and TRBJ1-1; a possible D gene is TRBD1 (6 bases). The CDR3 contains 14 residues. The ends were cut back, 6 bases at V and 1 base at J, with 15 bases in the middle. Germline values: CDR1 SQVTM, CDR2 ANQGSEA. The CDR3 nucleotides are TGCAGCGTGGGCCAACAGGGCCGGAACACTGAAGCTTTCTTT. As protein: CSVGQQGRNTEAFF.

The gene calls are TRBV6-2 or TRBV6-3 and TRBJ2-5; D unclear. V lost 5 bases and J lost 7, with 8 bases in between. Germline values: CDR1 MNHEY, CDR2 SVGEGT. This CDR3 is 11 amino acids long. Here the CDR3 DNA reads TGTGCCAGCAGTCTTAAGGTGACCCAGTACTTC. Translating it yields CASSLKVTQYF.

This clonotype was observed a few times. The chain is built from TRBV27 and TRBJ1-2; D is unresolved. V shed 6 bases and J shed 4 bases, with 18 bases lying between them. CDR1 and CDR2 (germline): MNHEY, SMNVEV (reference sequence). The CDR3 runs to 15 residues. The CDR3 DNA reads as TGTGCCAGCAGCCGGGTGGGCTCTGGAGGCTATGGCTACACCTTC. Protein sequence: CASSRVGSGGYGYTF.

The chain uses TRBV6-1 and TRBJ1-1; no firm D call. Trimming took 7 bases from V and 3 from J, leaving 12 bases between them. Germline V gene sequence: CDR1 MNHNS, CDR2 SASEGT. The CDR3 length is 13 residues. Written as DNA, the CDR3 is TGTGCCAGCAACCAGAGGAAGGACACTGAAGCTTTCTTT. Translation: CASNQRKDTEAFF.

This clonotype appeared many times. The chain recombines TRBV7-9 with TRBJ2-2, with D maybe TRBD2 (6 bases). The CDR3 is 16 amino acids. V was cut by 6 bases and J by 1 base, with 15 bases left in between. Germline V gene sequence: CDR1 SEHNR, CDR2 FQNEAQ (reference sequence). The CDR3 here is CASSSTTSRNTGELFF. CDR3 DNA sequence: TGTGCCAGCAGTTCGACTACTAGCCGGAACACCGGGGAGCTGTTTTTT.

This clonotype has just a few counts. The gene calls are TRBV5-6 and TRBJ1-3, with TRBD1 as a possible D gene (6 bases). The length of the CDR3 is 17 residues. V lost 0 bases, J lost 4 bases, and 17 bases lay in between. Germline V gene data show CDR1 as SGHDT and CDR2 as YYEEEE. The DNA for the CDR3 is TGTGCCAGCAGCTTGGTTGGGGGCGAGTCGAGGGGAAACACCATATATTTT. Protein product: CASSLVGGESRGNTIYF.

A few counts support this clonotype. The chain employs TRBV20-1 and TRBJ2-1; TRBD2 agrees at 12 bases. The CDR3 extends over 19 amino acids. V lost 1 base, J lost 2 bases, and 12 bases stayed unmatched. Germline values: CDR1 DFQATT, CDR2 SNEGSKA (reference sequence). Here the CDR3 reads CSARGLAGVTERTYNEQFF. The DNA for the CDR3 is TGCAGTGCTAGAGGACTAGCGGGAGTAACAGAGCGGACCTACAATGAGCAGTTCTTC.

This clonotype was counted at least ten times. This sequence joins TRBV12-3 or TRBV12-4 and TRBJ1-1, with a weak D call TRBD1 (5 bases). V was cut by 3 bases and J by 6 bases, with 17 bases left in between. The CDR3 spans 15 residues. DNA for the CDR3: TGTGCCAGCAGTTTTTGGCCGTCAGGGAGGGCTGAAGCTTTCTTT. Its protein is CASSFWPSGRAEAFF.

The J gene is TRBJ2-3, the V gene TRBV14; D is unresolved. The V gene lost 0 bases and the J gene lost 2 bases, with 9 bases spanning the gap. Germline CDR1 is SGHDN and CDR2 is FVKESK. The CDR3 length is 15 residues. The CDR3 reads CASSQEWRHTDTQYF. The CDR3 nucleotides are TGTGCCAGCAGCCAAGAATGGCGCCACACAGATACGCAGTATTTT. The variable domain in full, with the rest retrieved from reference TRBV14 and TRBJ2-3, is EAGVTQFPSHSVIEKGQTVTLRCDPISGHDNLYWYRRVMGKEIKFLLHFVKESKQDESGMPNNRFLAERTGGTYSTLKVQPAELEDSGVYFCASSQEWRHTDTQYFGPGTRLTVL.

This clonotype was counted a few times. V gene TRBV12-3 or TRBV12-4 combines with J gene TRBJ2-1; possibly TRBD2 for D (6 bases). This CDR3 has 13 amino acids. Deletions cut 3 bases from V and 9 bases from J, with 12 bases between. DNA of the CDR3: TGTGCCAGCAGTTTTGGCGGGATGACTGAGCAGTTCTTC. This translates into CASSFGGMTEQFF.

V is TRBV24-1 and J is TRBJ2-1; the match to TRBD1 covers 7 bases. Germline CDR1 KGHDR, CDR2 SFDVKD. This CDR3 is built from 15 residues. The V segment lost 8 bases and the J segment 3 bases; nucleotides outside the gene matches: 9. The CDR3 loop is CATKYTGVGYNEQFF. CDR3 in DNA: TGTGCCACCAAATATACAGGGGTTGGCTACAATGAGCAGTTCTTC.

The chain uses TRBV15 and TRBJ1-5, with D maybe TRBD1 (6 bases). The germline gives CDR1 LNHNV, CDR2 YYDKDF (reference sequence). The CDR3 has 13 residues. V dropped 2 bases and J dropped 5 bases, with 7 bases sitting between them. CDR3 in amino acids: CATSRNRDQPQHF. CDR3 DNA: TGTGCCACCAGCAGAAACAGGGATCAGCCCCAGCATTTT.

This chain connects TRBV4-3 to TRBJ1-1; D is undetermined. Germline V CDR1 and CDR2: LGHNA, YSLEER. The CDR3 sequence is 13 residues long. Trimming left V 2 bases short and J 0 bases short, with 4 bases between. The CDR3 DNA sequence: TGCGCCAGCAGCCAATGGATGAACACTGAAGCTTTCTTT. Amino acid sequence: CASSQWMNTEAFF.

A few counts support this clonotype. The chain is built from TRBV27 and TRBJ2-1; perhaps TRBD2 as D (6 bases). The CDR3 spans 17 residues. Per germline, CDR1 MNHEY and CDR2 SMNVEV (reference sequence). Trimming left V 1 base short and J 6 bases short, with 19 bases between. CDR3 sequence: CASSLFPSAGRGNEQFF. DNA of the CDR3: TGTGCCAGCAGTTTATTCCCATCAGCGGGCCGGGGCAATGAGCAGTTCTTC.

This chain joins TRBV13 and TRBJ2-5; the D gene is possibly TRBD2 (5 bases). The germline CDR1 and CDR2 sequences are PRHDT and FYEKMQ (reference sequence). V lost 7 bases and J 0 bases, leaving 9 bases between the germline ends. The CDR3 is 13 amino acids. The CDR3: CASTMEDQETQYF. Here the CDR3 DNA reads TGTGCCAGCACGATGGAGGACCAAGAGACCCAGTACTTC.

This clonotype was observed a handful of times. This chain connects TRBV7-3 to TRBJ2-3; D possibly corresponds to TRBD2 (5 bases). Germline V gene lookup returns CDR1 SGHTA and CDR2 FQGTGA. The CDR3 has 14 amino acids. Trimming left V 4 bases short and J 6 bases short, with 14 bases between. CDR3 nucleotides: TGTGCCAGCAGCTCCCTCGGGAAGACGGATACGCAGTATTTT. This encodes CASSSLGKTDTQYF.